The 29 T cell receptor beta chains given below trace back to one sample, sequenced in a study of blood T cell repertoires in COVID-19 (dated by TCRdb to 2019 to 2021). Receptor amplification or capture employed the immunoSEQ multiplex PCR assay. Drawn from immuneACCESS, this table holds only the in-frame rearrangements with V and J called that TCRdb kept. Clones are partly lost; checked studies trace under half to an unresolved V gene and leave the rest unexplained. Across this sample there are roughly 310,000 clones, with about 88% seen only once. Around 2.7% of the sample comes from the top ten. Sequencing was performed on PBMCs or T cells enriched from blood (not recorded which). The receptors were gathered from a man between 60 and 70 years old who had recovered from COVID-19.

The rearrangement links TRBV11-3 to TRBJ1-1; a possible D gene is TRBD1 (6 bases). The germline CDR1 and CDR2 sequences are SGHNT and YENEEA. The CDR3 length is 18 residues. With 0 bases removed from V and 3 bases from J, the gap between germline ends came to 20 bases. This CDR3 reads CASSLDFWGAREDTEAFF. CDR3 coding DNA: TGTGCCAGCAGCTTAGATTTTTGGGGGGCCCGGGAGGACACTGAAGCTTTCTTT.

The V gene is TRBV18, the J gene TRBJ2-3, with TRBD1 identical over 8 bases. Germline assignment: CDR1 KGHSH and CDR2 LQKENI. The CDR3 is 12 residues long. V was pared by 3 bases and J by 13 bases, with 6 bases of the junction left unmatched. The CDR3 DNA reads TGTGCCAGCTCACCCGCAGGGGGCGTGAAGTATTTT. This gives the protein CASSPAGGVKYF. The variable domain in full, completed from reference TRBV18 and TRBJ2-3, reads NAGVMQNPRHLVRRRGQEARLRCSPMKGHSHVYWYRQLPEEGLKFMVYLQKENIIDESGMPKERFSAEFPKEGPSILRIQQVVRGDSAAYFCASSPAGGVKYFGPGTRLTVL.

This clone was found once. V usage is TRBV7-8 and J usage is TRBJ1-6; D is perhaps TRBD1 (5 bases). CDR1 SGHVS and CDR2 FQNEAQ come from the germline V gene. The CDR3 has 14 amino acids. V was clipped by 5 bases and J by 7 bases, with 12 bases between them. CDR3 nucleotide sequence: TGTGCCAGCAGCCCCGACAGACCCAATTCACCCCTCCACTTT. Translated: CASSPDRPNSPLHF.

The chain couples TRBV6-5 to TRBJ2-2; TRBD2 aligns across 11 bases. Germline-derived CDR1 and CDR2 are MNHEY and SVGAGI. The ends lost 6 bases at V and 5 bases at J; junction bases unmatched: 5. The CDR3 consists of 15 residues. The CDR3: CASRRLAGPTGELFF. The CDR3 bases are TGTGCCAGCAGGAGACTAGCGGGGCCGACCGGGGAGCTGTTTTTT.

The chain is built from TRBV9 and TRBJ2-7, with 7 nucleotides matching TRBD2. The V segment lost 1 base and the J segment 3 bases; nucleotides outside the gene matches: 1. The CDR3 is made up of 13 amino acids. Germline V gene data show CDR1 as SGDLS and CDR2 as YYNGEE. The CDR3 nucleotides are TGTGCCAGCAGCGTAAGCGGGAACTACGAGCAGTACTTC. Residues: CASSVSGNYEQYF.

This clone appeared a few times. The CDR3 nucleotides read TGTGCCAGCAGCGTAGCTAGCGGGGGCACAGATACGCAGTATTTT. It codes for CASSVASGGTDTQYF. This chain joins TRBV9 and TRBJ2-3, with TRBD2 matching 9 bases. Per germline, CDR1 SGDLS and CDR2 YYNGEE. The V segment lost 0 bases and the J segment 1 base; nucleotides outside the gene matches: 0. This CDR3 region has 15 residues.

This chain links TRBV5-6 with TRBJ2-2; 9 positions match TRBD1. V was pared by 5 bases and J by 6 bases, with 14 bases of the junction left unmatched. This CDR3 region has 17 residues. Germline-derived CDR1 and CDR2 are SGHDT and YYEEEE. Written as DNA, the CDR3 is TGTGCCAGCAGGTCGGGACAGGGTGGATTTGTGGCCGGGGAGCTGTTTTTT. Amino acids: CASRSGQGGFVAGELFF.

The chain combines TRBV9 with TRBJ2-1; the match to TRBD2 covers 11 bases. Germline V gene data show CDR1 as SGDLS and CDR2 as YYNGEE. Losses at the gene ends were 3 bases for V and 5 bases for J; bases not matched to a gene: 4. The length of the CDR3 is 15 residues. The CDR3 region is CASSATSGAHNEQFF. The CDR3 nucleotides read TGTGCCAGCAGCGCGACTAGCGGGGCCCACAATGAGCAGTTCTTC.

This chain joins TRBV7-9 and TRBJ2-1; 9 positions agree with TRBD2. The CDR3 loop spans 16 amino acids. Trimming cost V 4 bases and J 3 bases; bases outside gene matches: 7. CDR1 is SEHNR, CDR2 FQNEAQ, per germline (reference sequence). CDR3 residues: CASSSRLAEFYNEQFF. CDR3 DNA: TGTGCCAGCAGCTCTCGACTAGCGGAGTTCTACAATGAGCAGTTCTTC.

This clone was recorded a few times. The chain couples TRBV4-3 to TRBJ1-2, with D tentatively TRBD1 (5 bases). The CDR3 extends over 13 amino acids. Germline-derived CDR1 and CDR2 are LGHNA and YSLEER. With 3 bases removed from V and 6 bases from J, the gap between germline ends came to 11 bases. CDR3 nucleotides: TGCGCCAGCAGCCAGTTAGGACACGATGGCTACACCTTC. Protein product: CASSQLGHDGYTF.

The J gene is TRBJ1-2, the V gene TRBV10-3; the match to TRBD1 covers 7 bases. With V trimmed by 4 bases and J by 7 bases, 6 bases remained unmatched. CDR1 and CDR2 from the germline V gene are ENHRY and SYGVKD. The CDR3 is 13 residues long. The CDR3 DNA reads TGTGCCATCAGTGGGACGACAGGGCCTGGCTACACCTTC. Translated, it gives CAISGTTGPGYTF.

The chain employs TRBV7-9 and TRBJ2-5, with TRBD1 matching 9 bases. V lost 8 bases to trimming and J lost 13 bases; unmatched junction nucleotides: 11. The CDR3 runs to 12 residues. Germline V lookup: CDR1 SEHNR, CDR2 FQNEAQ (reference sequence). Written as DNA, the CDR3 is TGTGCCAGCGGGACAGGGCAGAACCTTGGGTACTTC. Translating it yields CASGTGQNLGYF.

The rearrangement joins TRBV7-8 to TRBJ1-1; D perhaps matches TRBD1 (5 bases). Germline-derived CDR1 and CDR2 are SGHVS and FQNEAQ. The CDR3 sequence is 15 residues long. With 4 bases removed from V and 1 base from J, the gap between germline ends came to 13 bases. CDR3 region: CASSSSGYRNTEAFF. DNA for the CDR3: TGTGCCAGCAGCTCTTCAGGGTATCGGAACACTGAAGCTTTCTTT.

The chain links TRBV24-1 to TRBJ1-5; 9 nucleotides align to TRBD1. The CDR3 has 16 residues. J gave up 4 bases and V 4 bases, and 7 bases lay outside the gene matches. Germline V CDR1 and CDR2: KGHDR, SFDVKD. CDR3 in amino acids: CATSDSQGALNQPQHF. In DNA, the CDR3 is TGTGCCACCAGTGACTCACAGGGGGCTCTGAATCAGCCCCAGCATTTT.

This chain links TRBV29-1 with TRBJ1-1, with D uncertain. Germline assignment: CDR1 SQVTM and CDR2 ANQGSEA. V was trimmed by 2 bases and J by 6 bases, leaving 16 bases between them. The CDR3 sequence is 14 residues long. The CDR3 protein is CSVETLVTVAEAFF. Written as DNA, the CDR3 is TGCAGCGTTGAAACCCTGGTAACGGTGGCTGAAGCTTTCTTT.

V usage is TRBV11-2 and J usage is TRBJ1-4; TRBD1 agrees at 7 bases. The germline V gene has CDR1 SGHAT and CDR2 FQNNGV. This CDR3 has 14 residues. The J segment lost 7 bases and the V segment lost 5 bases, leaving 7 bases of the junction unmatched. DNA of the CDR3: TGTGCCAGCAGCCCCGGGACAGTGCGTGAAAAACTGTTTTTT. This codes for CASSPGTVREKLFF.

This chain joins TRBV5-4 and TRBJ2-1; 8 bases fit TRBD1. Looked up from germline, CDR1 is SGHNT and CDR2 is YYREEE (reference sequence). V shed 1 base and J 4 bases; nucleotides not matched to a gene: 4. The CDR3 length is 15 residues. The CDR3 here is CASSLKQGGYNEQFF. CDR3 DNA: TGTGCCAGCAGCTTGAAACAGGGGGGATACAATGAGCAGTTCTTC.

The rearrangement uses TRBV9 and TRBJ2-3; 7 bases line up with TRBD1. The CDR3 is 14 amino acids. Germline CDR1 is SGDLS and CDR2 is YYNGEE. V was pared by 5 bases and J by 0 bases, with 3 bases of the junction left unmatched. The CDR3 region has the DNA TGTGCCAGCAGGCCGGGACAGAGCACAGATACGCAGTATTTT. Its translation is CASRPGQSTDTQYF.

CDR3 sequence: CASSLQVNQPQHF. The DNA for the CDR3 is TGTGCCAGCAGTTTACAGGTTAATCAGCCCCAGCATTTT. The chain is built from TRBV12-3 or TRBV12-4 and TRBJ1-5; D remains ambiguous. The CDR3 contains 13 residues. The V gene lost 2 bases and the J gene lost 4 bases, with 6 bases spanning the gap.

The chain recombines TRBV7-9 with TRBJ2-3; D is unclear. The CDR3 runs 12 residues. With 2 bases removed from V and 6 bases from J, the gap between germline ends came to 6 bases. Per germline, CDR1 SEHNR and CDR2 FQNEAQ (reference sequence). The CDR3 sequence is CASSLLSDTQYF. The DNA of the CDR3 is TGTGCCAGCAGCTTATTAAGCGATACGCAGTATTTT.

This sequence joins TRBV11-1 and TRBJ1-2; TRBD1 agrees at 7 bases. The V segment lost 3 bases and the J segment 3 bases; nucleotides outside the gene matches: 4. The germline V gene encodes CDR1 SGHAT and CDR2 FQDESV (reference sequence). This CDR3 is built from 14 residues. The CDR3: CASSLAQGDYGYTF. DNA for the CDR3: TGTGCCAGCAGCTTGGCGCAGGGGGACTATGGCTACACCTTC.

The chain combines TRBV4-2 with TRBJ2-2; 12 bases line up with TRBD2. The J segment lost 9 bases and the V segment lost 0 bases, leaving 5 bases of the junction unmatched. This CDR3 is built from 16 residues. CDR1 is LGHNA, CDR2 YNFKEQ, per germline. The CDR3 region is CASSQESLAGGRELFF. CDR3 in DNA: TGTGCCAGCAGCCAAGAATCACTAGCGGGAGGTCGGGAGCTGTTTTTT.

This sequence joins TRBV6-5 and TRBJ2-7; D call uncertain. The CDR3 has 11 residues. The V end lost 10 bases, the J end lost 7 bases, and 14 bases lay between the germline ends. Germline V CDR1 and CDR2: MNHEY, SVGAGI. The CDR3 DNA is TGTGCCACCACGAGGTACGAGGAGCAGTACTTC. Its translation is CATTRYEEQYF.

The V and J genes are TRBV5-5 and TRBJ1-5; D possibly corresponds to TRBD1 (6 bases). V gave up 0 bases and J gave up 5 bases, with 12 bases separating them. Germline lookup yields CDR1 SGHKS and CDR2 YYEKEE (reference sequence). This CDR3 region has 15 residues. For the CDR3, the DNA is TGTGCCAGCAGCTTGGACGGACAGAGTTATCAGCCCCAGCATTTT. Amino acids: CASSLDGQSYQPQHF.

This sequence joins TRBV3-1 (or the pseudogene TRBV3-2) and TRBJ1-2; D gene unclear. This CDR3 contains 14 residues. Trimming removed 1 base from V and 5 bases from J, with 11 bases in between. Germline CDR1 is LGHDT and CDR2 is YNNKEL (reference sequence). The CDR3 sequence is CASSQGRARYGYTF. CDR3 bases: TGTGCCAGCAGCCAAGGGAGGGCAAGATATGGCTACACCTTC.

The rearrangement uses TRBV28 and TRBJ1-4; 8 bases are a match to TRBD1. Germline CDR1 and CDR2: MDHEN and SYDVKM. Losses at the gene ends were 2 bases for V and 8 bases for J; bases not matched to a gene: 4. The CDR3 totals 14 residues. The CDR3, as DNA: TGTGCCAGCAGTTTAGGAGGACAGGGAGAAAAACTGTTTTTT. This codes for CASSLGGQGEKLFF.

This rearrangement joins TRBV9 to TRBJ2-1, with 8 bases that match TRBD2. Germline values: CDR1 SGDLS, CDR2 YYNGEE. The V gene end was trimmed by 3 bases and the J gene end by 8 bases; junction bases not matched to a gene: 7. The CDR3 loop spans 14 amino acids. CDR3 region: CASSADGLAYEQFF. CDR3 bases: TGTGCCAGCAGCGCCGACGGACTAGCCTATGAGCAGTTCTTC.

The V and J genes are TRBV5-1 and TRBJ1-4; 9 positions agree with TRBD1. CDR3 length: 15 amino acids. Germline V gives CDR1 SGHRS, CDR2 YFSETQ. J lost 8 bases, V lost 0 bases, and 5 bases had no gene match. CDR3 region: CASSLARDRDEKLFF. The CDR3 bases are TGCGCCAGCAGCTTGGCCCGGGACAGGGACGAAAAACTGTTTTTT.

The chain links TRBV5-4 to TRBJ1-6; no definite D call. The CDR3 runs 16 residues. From germline, CDR1 is SGHNT and CDR2 YYREEE (reference sequence). V lost 2 bases and J 6 bases, leaving 15 bases between the germline ends. CDR3 in DNA: TGTGCCAGCAGCTTTCTGGGGAGGGCTGGTAATTCACCCCTCCACTTT. Its translation: CASSFLGRAGNSPLHF.